The next 5 T cell receptor beta chains were all read from a single sample in a study of OX40 agonist ivuxolimab in advanced cancers. Sequenced by immunoSEQ multiplex PCR; TCRdb stores in-frame clones only, minus some. Among 66,000 or so clones listed, 87% were seen once. The sequenced sample was CD4+ or CD8+ T cells sorted from blood, obtained in a trial of the OX40 agonist ivuxolimab. The receptors originated from an adult with an advanced solid tumor such as melanoma, head and neck, liver or kidney cancer.

V usage is TRBV28 and J usage is TRBJ2-5; 7 bases are a match to TRBD1. CDR1 is MDHEN and CDR2 is SYDVKM in the germline V gene. Trimming at V came to 9 bases and at J to 2 bases, leaving 6 bases not matched to a gene. This CDR3 has 13 amino acids. CDR3 sequence: CASQQGRQETQYF. DNA for the CDR3: TGTGCCAGTCAACAGGGGCGGCAAGAGACCCAGTACTTC. The full variable domain, rest sourced from reference TRBV28 and TRBJ2-5, is DVKVTQSSRYLVKRTGEKVFLECVQDMDHENMFWYRQDPGLGLRLIYFSYDVKMKEKGDIPEGYSVSREKKERFSLILESASTNQTSMYLCASQQGRQETQYFGPGTRLLVL.

The chain is built from TRBV6-5 and TRBJ1-2; 10 bases agree with TRBD1. Germline loops: CDR1 MNHEY, CDR2 SVGAGI. V trimming: 9 bases; J trimming: 5 bases; junction bases outside the gene matches: 3. This CDR3 has 12 amino acids. For the CDR3, the DNA is TGTGCCAGTTCGGGACAGGGGTATGGCTACACCTTC. The encoded protein is CASSGQGYGYTF.

The chain couples TRBV28 to TRBJ2-1; D is ambiguous. The V and J ends lost 6 bases and 4 bases respectively, with 4 bases between them. Germline assignment: CDR1 MDHEN and CDR2 SYDVKM. The CDR3 contains 11 residues. The CDR3 loop reads CASSPYNEQFF. In DNA form, the CDR3 reads TGTGCCAGCAGCCCTTACAATGAGCAGTTCTTC. The complete variable domain, with remaining parts taken from reference TRBV28 and TRBJ2-1, reads DVKVTQSSRYLVKRTGEKVFLECVQDMDHENMFWYRQDPGLGLRLIYFSYDVKMKEKGDIPEGYSVSREKKERFSLILESASTNQTSMYLCASSPYNEQFFGPGTRLTVL.

This chain joins TRBV5-3 and TRBJ2-2, with 15 bases matching TRBD2. TRBV5-3 is marked as an open reading frame, function uncertain. Unmatched junction bases numbered 13, after V lost 4 bases and J lost 3 bases. The CDR3 length is 20 residues. This CDR3 reads CARSVVGGTSGRQDTGELFF. CDR3 sequence (DNA): TGTGCCAGAAGCGTTGTTGGGGGGACTAGCGGGAGGCAAGACACCGGGGAGCTGTTTTTT.

The chain has TRBV29-1 and TRBJ1-1; D call uncertain. The CDR3 contains 11 residues. CDR1 and CDR2 from the germline V gene are SQVTM and ANQGSEA. V lost 3 bases to trimming and J lost 3 bases, with 5 bases between them. DNA of the CDR3: TGCAGCGTTGACAGATACACTGAAGCTTTCTTT. Amino acids: CSVDRYTEAFF.